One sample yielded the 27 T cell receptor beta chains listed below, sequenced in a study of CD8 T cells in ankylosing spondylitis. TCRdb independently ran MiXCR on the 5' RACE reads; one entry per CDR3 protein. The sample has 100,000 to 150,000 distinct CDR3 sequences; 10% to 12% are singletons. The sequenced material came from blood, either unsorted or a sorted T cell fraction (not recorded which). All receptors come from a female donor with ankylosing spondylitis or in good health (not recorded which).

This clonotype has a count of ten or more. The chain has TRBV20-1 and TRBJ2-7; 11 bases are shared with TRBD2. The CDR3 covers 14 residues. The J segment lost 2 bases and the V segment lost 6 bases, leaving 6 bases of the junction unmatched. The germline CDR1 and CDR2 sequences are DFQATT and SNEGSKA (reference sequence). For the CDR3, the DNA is TGCAGTGCCATCACTAGCGGGAGTGCCTACGAGCAGTACTTC. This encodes CSAITSGSAYEQYF.

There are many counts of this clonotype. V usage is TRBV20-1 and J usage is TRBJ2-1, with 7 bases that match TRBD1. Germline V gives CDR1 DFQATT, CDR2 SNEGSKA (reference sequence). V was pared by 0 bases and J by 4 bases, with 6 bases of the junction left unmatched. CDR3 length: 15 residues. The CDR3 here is CSARDPGQLYNEQFF. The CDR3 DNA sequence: TGCAGTGCTAGAGATCCGGGACAGCTTTACAATGAGCAGTTCTTC.

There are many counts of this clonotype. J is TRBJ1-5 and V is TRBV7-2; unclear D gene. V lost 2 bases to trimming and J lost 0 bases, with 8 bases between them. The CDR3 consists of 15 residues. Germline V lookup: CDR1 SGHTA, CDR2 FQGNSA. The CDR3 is CASSLSSASNQPQHF. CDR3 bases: TGTGCCAGCAGCTTATCGTCCGCTAGCAATCAGCCCCAGCATTTT.

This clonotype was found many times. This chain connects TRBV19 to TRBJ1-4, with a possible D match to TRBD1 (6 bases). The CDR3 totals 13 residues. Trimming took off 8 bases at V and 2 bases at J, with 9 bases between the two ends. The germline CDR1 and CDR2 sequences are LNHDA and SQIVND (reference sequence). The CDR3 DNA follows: TGTGCCAGTGGGGGCGGCACTAATGAAAAACTGTTTTTT. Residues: CASGGGTNEKLFF.

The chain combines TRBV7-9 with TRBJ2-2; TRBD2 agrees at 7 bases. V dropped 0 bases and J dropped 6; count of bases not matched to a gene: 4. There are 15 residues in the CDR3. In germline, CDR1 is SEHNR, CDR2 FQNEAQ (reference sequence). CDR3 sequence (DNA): TGTGCCAGCAGCTTAGCGCGGGGGTTGGCCGGGGAGCTGTTTTTT. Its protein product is CASSLARGLAGELFF.

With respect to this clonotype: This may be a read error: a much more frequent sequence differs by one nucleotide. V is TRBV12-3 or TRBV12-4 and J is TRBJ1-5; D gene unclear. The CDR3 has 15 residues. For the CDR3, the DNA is TGTGCCAGCATCCAGTCCTTGGGTAGCGATCAGCCCCAGCATTTT. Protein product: CASIQSLGSDQPQHF.

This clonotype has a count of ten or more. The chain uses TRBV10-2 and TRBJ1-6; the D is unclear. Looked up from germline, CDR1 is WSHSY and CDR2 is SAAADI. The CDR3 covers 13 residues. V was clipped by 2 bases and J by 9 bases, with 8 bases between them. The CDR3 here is CASSEQGRSPLHF. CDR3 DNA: TGCGCCAGCAGTGAGCAAGGGCGTTCACCCCTCCACTTT.

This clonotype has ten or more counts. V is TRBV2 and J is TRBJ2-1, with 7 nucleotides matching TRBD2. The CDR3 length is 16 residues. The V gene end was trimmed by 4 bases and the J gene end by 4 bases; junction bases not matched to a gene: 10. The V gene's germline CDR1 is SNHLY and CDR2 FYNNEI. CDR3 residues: CASSAVAGALYNEQFF. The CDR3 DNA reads TGTGCCAGCAGTGCGGTCGCGGGAGCGTTGTACAATGAGCAGTTCTTC.

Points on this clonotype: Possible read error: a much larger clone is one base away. CDR3 bases: TGTGCCAGCAGTGGCCAGGGAGGCCTTCACCCCCAGCATTTT. Encoded protein: CASSGQGGLHPQHF. The chain recombines TRBV6-2 or TRBV6-3 with TRBJ1-5, with a weak D call TRBD1 (5 bases). The CDR3 runs 14 residues. Per the germline V gene, CDR1 is MNHEY and CDR2 is SVGEGT. V lost 5 bases to trimming and J lost 10 bases, with 18 bases between them.

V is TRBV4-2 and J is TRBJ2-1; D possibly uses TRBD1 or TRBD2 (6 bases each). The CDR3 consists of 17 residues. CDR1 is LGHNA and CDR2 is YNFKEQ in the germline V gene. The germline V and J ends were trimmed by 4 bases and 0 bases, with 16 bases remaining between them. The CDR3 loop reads CASSPRQGRSSYNEQFF. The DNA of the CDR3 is TGTGCCAGCAGCCCTCGGCAGGGGAGGAGCTCCTACAATGAGCAGTTCTTC.

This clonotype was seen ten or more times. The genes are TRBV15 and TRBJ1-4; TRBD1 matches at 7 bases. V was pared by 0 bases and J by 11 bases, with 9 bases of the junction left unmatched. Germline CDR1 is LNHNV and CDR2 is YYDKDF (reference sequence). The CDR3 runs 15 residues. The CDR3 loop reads CATSRDLDRLGKLFF. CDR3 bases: TGTGCCACCAGCAGAGATCTGGACAGGTTGGGGAAACTGTTTTTT.

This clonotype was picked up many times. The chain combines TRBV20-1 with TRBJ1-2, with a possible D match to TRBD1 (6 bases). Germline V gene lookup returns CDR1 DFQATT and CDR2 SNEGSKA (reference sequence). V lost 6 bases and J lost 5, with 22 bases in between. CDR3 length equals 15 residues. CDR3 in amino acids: CSAPPWTVPSYGYTF. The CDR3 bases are TGCAGTGCACCCCCCTGGACAGTACCTAGTTATGGCTACACCTTC.

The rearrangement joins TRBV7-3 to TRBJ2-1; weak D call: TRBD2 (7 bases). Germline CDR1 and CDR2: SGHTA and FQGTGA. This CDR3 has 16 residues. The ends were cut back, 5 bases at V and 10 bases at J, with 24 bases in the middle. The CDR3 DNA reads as TGTGCCAGCAGCCGGGGGGCAGGGATCGGGCTCGCGGAGCAGTTCTTC. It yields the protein CASSRGAGIGLAEQFF.

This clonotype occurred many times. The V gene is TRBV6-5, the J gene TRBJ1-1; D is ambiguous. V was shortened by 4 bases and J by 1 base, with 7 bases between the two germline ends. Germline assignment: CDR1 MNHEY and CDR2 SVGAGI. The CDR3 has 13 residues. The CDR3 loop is CASSSGRNTEAFF. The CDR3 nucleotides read TGTGCCAGCAGTTCCGGAAGGAACACTGAAGCTTTCTTT.

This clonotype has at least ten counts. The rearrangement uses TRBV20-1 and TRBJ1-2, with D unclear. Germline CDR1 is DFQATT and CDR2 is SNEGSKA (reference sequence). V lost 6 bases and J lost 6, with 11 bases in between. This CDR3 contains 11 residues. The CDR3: CSASLANGYTF. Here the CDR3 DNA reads TGCAGTGCCTCTCTCGCCAATGGCTACACCTTC.

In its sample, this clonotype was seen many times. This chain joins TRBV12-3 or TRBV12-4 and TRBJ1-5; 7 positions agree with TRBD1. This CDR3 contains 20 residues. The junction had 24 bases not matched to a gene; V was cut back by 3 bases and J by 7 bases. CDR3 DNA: TGTGCCAGCAGTTTGAATCTTGTGACAGGGACCTCGAGGGCCAGGCAGCCCCAGCATTTT. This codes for CASSLNLVTGTSRARQPQHF.

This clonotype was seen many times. DNA of the CDR3: TGCGCCAGCAGCTTGGGTGCTGCTAGCGGGGTGGATACGCAGTATTTT. The encoded protein is CASSLGAASGVDTQYF. This chain uses TRBV5-1 with TRBJ2-3; 9 bases match TRBD2. V shed 0 bases and J 6 bases; nucleotides not matched to a gene: 8. CDR1 and CDR2 from the germline V gene are SGHRS and YFSETQ. The CDR3 has 16 residues.

This CDR3 is CASRDDRGAGYNEQFF. For the CDR3, the DNA is TGCGCCAGCAGGGACGATCGTGGCGCGGGCTACAATGAGCAGTTCTTC. V is TRBV10-1 and J is TRBJ2-1; tentatively, D is TRBD2 (5 bases). Germline V gene lookup returns CDR1 WNHNN and CDR2 SYGVQD (reference sequence). V lost 6 bases and J 3 bases, leaving 18 bases between the germline ends. The CDR3 runs to 16 residues.

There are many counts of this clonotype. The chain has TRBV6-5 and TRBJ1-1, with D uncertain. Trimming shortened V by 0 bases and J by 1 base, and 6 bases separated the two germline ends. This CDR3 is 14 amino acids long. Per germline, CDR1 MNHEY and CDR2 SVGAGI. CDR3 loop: CASSYSKRNTEAFF. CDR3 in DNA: TGTGCCAGCAGTTACTCGAAGAGGAACACTGAAGCTTTCTTT.

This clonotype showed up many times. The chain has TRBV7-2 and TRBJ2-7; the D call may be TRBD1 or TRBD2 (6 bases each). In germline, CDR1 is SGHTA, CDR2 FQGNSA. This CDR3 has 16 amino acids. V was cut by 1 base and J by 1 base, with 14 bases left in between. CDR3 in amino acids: CASSLGGTGTSYEQYF. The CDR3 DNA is TGTGCCAGCAGCTTAGGAGGCACAGGGACTTCCTACGAGCAGTACTTC.

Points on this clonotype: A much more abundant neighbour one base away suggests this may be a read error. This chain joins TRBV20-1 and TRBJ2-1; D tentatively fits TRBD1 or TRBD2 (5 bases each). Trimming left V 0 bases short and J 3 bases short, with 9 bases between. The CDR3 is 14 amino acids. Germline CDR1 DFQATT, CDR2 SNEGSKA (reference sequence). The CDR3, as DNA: TGCAGTGCTAGAGACAGGGAGCACTACAATGAGCAGTTCTTC. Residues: CSARDREHYNEQFF.

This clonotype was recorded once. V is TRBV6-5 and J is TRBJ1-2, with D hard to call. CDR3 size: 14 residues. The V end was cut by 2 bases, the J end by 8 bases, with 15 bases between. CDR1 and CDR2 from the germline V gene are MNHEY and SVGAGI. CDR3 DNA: TGTGCCAGCAGTTACGGGTTTACCGAGGAAGGCTACACCTTC. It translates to CASSYGFTEEGYTF.

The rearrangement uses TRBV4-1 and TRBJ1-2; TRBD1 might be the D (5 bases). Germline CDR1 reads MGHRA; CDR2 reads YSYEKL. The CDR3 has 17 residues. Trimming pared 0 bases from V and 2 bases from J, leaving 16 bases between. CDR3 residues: CASSQDPTGGGNYGYTF. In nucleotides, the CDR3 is TGCGCCAGCAGCCAAGATCCCACCGGGGGGGGGAACTATGGCTACACCTTC.

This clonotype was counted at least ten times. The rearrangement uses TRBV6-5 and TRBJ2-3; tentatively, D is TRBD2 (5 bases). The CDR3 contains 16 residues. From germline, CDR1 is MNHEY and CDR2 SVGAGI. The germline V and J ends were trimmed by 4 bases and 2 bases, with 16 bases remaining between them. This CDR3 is CASSFTDPRDTDTQYF. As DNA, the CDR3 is TGTGCCAGCAGTTTCACGGATCCGAGGGACACAGATACGCAGTATTTT.

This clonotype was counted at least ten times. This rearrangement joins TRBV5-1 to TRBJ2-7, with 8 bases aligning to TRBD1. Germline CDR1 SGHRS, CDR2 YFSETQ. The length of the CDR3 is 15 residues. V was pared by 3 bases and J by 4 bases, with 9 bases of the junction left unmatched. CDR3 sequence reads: CASSWTGSDGYEQYF. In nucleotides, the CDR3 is TGCGCCAGCAGCTGGACAGGGAGTGATGGATACGAGCAGTACTTC.

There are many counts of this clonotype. Here the CDR3 DNA reads TGTGCCAGCCCACGTACCCCTTTTGCAGTCTCCTACGAGCAGTACTTC. It encodes CASPRTPFAVSYEQYF. The chain employs TRBV27 and TRBJ2-7; D gene ambiguous. This CDR3 region has 16 residues. Germline V gene lookup returns CDR1 MNHEY and CDR2 SMNVEV (reference sequence). Trimming took off 8 bases at V and 0 bases at J, with 20 bases between the two ends.

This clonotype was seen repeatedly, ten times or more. CDR3 sequence reads: CASKWAAGTDTQYF. CDR3 DNA: TGTGCCAGTAAATGGGCGGCGGGCACAGATACGCAGTATTTT. The chain combines TRBV19 with TRBJ2-3, with unresolved D. Germline V gives CDR1 LNHDA, CDR2 SQIVND (reference sequence). The CDR3 spans 14 residues. V was pared by 7 bases and J by 1 base, with 12 bases between.